The sample holds many counts of the clone carrying this TCR beta chain. This record belongs to a study of T cells in Graves' hyperthyroidism and ophthalmopathy. Researchers took RNA transcripts and amplified the TCR beta CDR3 regions from them. First-round RT-PCR with HTBI primers amplified the TCR CDR3 region. From the multiplex PCR reads, TCRdb called clonotypes with MiXCR, one entry per CDR3 protein. The table lists about 98,000 distinct CDR3 sequences, roughly 37% of them singletons. This CDR3 contains 14 residues. V lost 5 bases to trimming and J lost 8 bases; unmatched junction nucleotides: 10. CDR1 is SEHNR, CDR2 FQNEAQ, per germline (reference sequence).

This chain joins TRBV7-9 and TRBJ2-3; TRBD1 aligns across 7 bases. The sequenced material came from peripheral blood or thyroid tissue (not recorded which). The TCR originated in a woman in her 30s with Graves' hyperthyroidism. The CDR3 DNA is TGTGCCAGCAGCGTCCGGGACAGCCAAGTTACGCAGTATTTT. Translation gives CASSVRDSQVTQYF.